The 32 T cell receptor beta chains below all came from one sample that was sequenced in a study of blood T cell repertoires in COVID-19. The method was immunoSEQ multiplex PCR; TCRdb's version includes in-frame clones alone and lacks a portion of them. Here the sample spans roughly 240,000 clones, 85% being singletons. The sample consisted of peripheral blood. The origin of the receptors is a man between 45 and 60 years old with COVID-19, enrolled during active disease.

The chain has TRBV7-2 and TRBJ2-2, with TRBD1 matching 10 bases. The V gene's germline CDR1 is SGHTA and CDR2 FQGNSA. V trimming: 3 bases; J trimming: 4 bases; junction bases outside the gene matches: 2. The CDR3 sequence is 15 residues long. The CDR3 here is CASSLTGGSTGELFF. CDR3 in DNA: TGTGCCAGCAGCTTGACAGGGGGCAGCACCGGGGAGCTGTTTTTT.

The genes are TRBV9 and TRBJ2-1, with 8 bases fitting TRBD2. V shed 3 bases, J shed 6 bases, and the junction held 2 bases outside the gene matches. CDR1 is SGDLS and CDR2 is YYNGEE in the germline V gene. The CDR3 has 13 amino acids. DNA of the CDR3: TGTGCCAGCAGCGCCGGGACTAGCAATGAGCAGTTCTTC. Translated, it gives CASSAGTSNEQFF.

The chain uses TRBV3-1 (or the pseudogene TRBV3-2) and TRBJ1-3, with a tentative D call TRBD1 (6 bases). V gave up 7 bases and J gave up 3 bases, with 10 bases separating them. The CDR3 has 13 residues. Germline V gives CDR1 LGHDT, CDR2 YNNKEL (reference sequence). The CDR3 region is CASTTGSGNTIYF. The CDR3 bases are TGTGCCAGCACCACAGGGAGTGGAAACACCATATATTTT.

The CDR3 nucleotides read TGCGCCAGCAGGGAAGACCCGGGTGCCGAAAAACTGTTTTTT. It codes for CASREDPGAEKLFF. J is TRBJ1-4 and V is TRBV5-1; D unresolved. From germline, CDR1 is SGHRS and CDR2 YFSETQ. The CDR3 loop spans 14 amino acids. Trimming removed 5 bases from V and 8 bases from J, with 16 bases in between.

The gene calls are TRBV11-2 and TRBJ1-4; maybe TRBD1 (6 bases). The CDR3 consists of 16 residues. Trimming shortened V by 2 bases and J by 0 bases, and 10 bases separated the two germline ends. CDR1 SGHAT and CDR2 FQNNGV come from the germline V gene. The CDR3 reads CASSLRQVPTNEKLFF. The DNA of the CDR3 is TGTGCCAGCAGCTTACGACAGGTCCCAACTAATGAAAAACTGTTTTTT.

The table lists this clone with a few counts. The CDR3 sequence is CASSQEGLGASPLHF. The CDR3 DNA follows: TGCGCCAGCAGCCAAGAAGGATTAGGAGCTTCACCCCTCCACTTT. The chain combines TRBV4-1 with TRBJ1-6; no firm D call. V lost 0 bases to trimming and J lost 9 bases, with 12 bases between them. This CDR3 is 15 amino acids long. Germline CDR1 is MGHRA and CDR2 is YSYEKL.

The V and J genes are TRBV11-3 and TRBJ2-2, with D perhaps TRBD1 (6 bases). Between the trimmed V and J ends, which lost 2 bases and 7 bases, there was a span of 11 bases. The V gene's germline CDR1 is SGHNT and CDR2 YENEEA. The CDR3 spans 14 residues. CDR3 sequence (DNA): TGTGCCAGCAGCTTATTCAGGGGCGGCGGGGAGCTGTTTTTT. Translated, it gives CASSLFRGGGELFF.

A remark on this clone: Other DNA sequences within the sample encode an identical CDR3. The rearrangement uses TRBV2 and TRBJ1-2; the D gene is possibly TRBD1 (5 bases). The CDR3 is made up of 13 amino acids. Germline V gene data show CDR1 as SNHLY and CDR2 as FYNNEI. Trimming cost V 2 bases and J 4 bases, with 8 bases left between them. CDR3 coding DNA: TGTGCCAGCAGTGAACAGGGCTCCTATGGCTACACCTTC. Translation: CASSEQGSYGYTF. The full variable domain, in which reference TRBV2 and TRBJ1-2 provide the parts outside the CDR3, is EPEVTQTPSHQVTQMGQEVILRCVPISNHLYFYWYRQILGQKVEFLVSFYNNEISEKSEIFDDQFSVERPDGSNFTLKIRSTKLEDSAMYFCASSEQGSYGYTFGSGTRLTVV.

CDR3 DNA: TGCGCCAGCAGCTTGAGCCGGACAGGTGAAAACTACGAGCAGTACTTC. Protein product: CASSLSRTGENYEQYF. This chain uses TRBV5-1 with TRBJ2-7; TRBD1 agrees at 7 bases. The germline CDR1 and CDR2 sequences are SGHRS and YFSETQ. V shed 1 base and J 3 bases; nucleotides not matched to a gene: 10. The CDR3 runs to 16 residues. Supplemented by reference TRBV5-1 and TRBJ2-7, the full variable domain reads KAGVTQTPRYLIKTRGQQVTLSCSPISGHRSVSWYQQTPGQGLQFLFEYFSETQRNKGNFPGRFSGRQFSNSRSEMNVSTLELGDSALYLCASSLSRTGENYEQYFGPGTRLTVT.

The CDR3 region is CASKRQYTSGNTIYF. DNA of the CDR3: TGTGCCAGCAAACGACAGTACACCTCTGGAAACACCATATATTTT. V usage is TRBV6-5 and J usage is TRBJ1-3; D perhaps matches TRBD1 (5 bases). Trimming cost V 7 bases and J 0 bases, with 13 bases left between them. The germline V gene has CDR1 MNHEY and CDR2 SVGAGI. The CDR3 sequence is 15 residues long.

The chain employs TRBV3-1 (or the pseudogene TRBV3-2) and TRBJ2-7, with D possibly TRBD1 on 6 matching bases. V was cut by 5 bases and J by 3 bases, with 14 bases left in between. CDR1 is LGHDT and CDR2 is YNNKEL in the germline V gene (reference sequence). This CDR3 has 14 residues. CDR3 sequence reads: CASSRRTEDYEQYF. The CDR3 DNA follows: TGTGCCAGCAGCAGACGGACAGAGGACTACGAGCAGTACTTC.

The chain has TRBV6-2 or TRBV6-3 and TRBJ1-1; D is undetermined. CDR3 size: 16 residues. Germline CDR1 is MNHEY and CDR2 is SVGEGT. Trimming removed 2 bases from V and 3 bases from J, with 16 bases in between. The CDR3 DNA is TGTGCCAGCAGTTACCGGGAAGATCCGTTGGACACTGAAGCTTTCTTT. Its protein product is CASSYREDPLDTEAFF.

For the CDR3, the DNA is TGTGCCAGCACAAAGGAGGGTTTCTACGAGCAGTACTTC. Its translation is CASTKEGFYEQYF. This chain connects TRBV2 to TRBJ2-7; TRBD2 might be the D (6 bases). Germline assignment: CDR1 SNHLY and CDR2 FYNNEI. The V and J ends lost 7 bases and 3 bases respectively, with 13 bases between them. The CDR3 runs to 13 residues.

The chain employs TRBV10-3 and TRBJ2-2; tentative D call: TRBD1 (6 bases). Germline CDR1 and CDR2: ENHRY and SYGVKD. Trimming stripped 3 bases from V and 7 bases from J, with 15 bases between. CDR3 length equals 15 residues. The CDR3 spells CAISEGQSDVGELFF. The CDR3 bases are TGTGCCATCAGTGAAGGACAGTCCGACGTCGGGGAGCTGTTTTTT.

The V gene is TRBV6-5, the J gene TRBJ1-6; 8 bases map to TRBD1. This CDR3 spans 14 amino acids. Per the germline V gene, CDR1 is MNHEY and CDR2 is SVGAGI. The J segment lost 7 bases and the V segment lost 6 bases, leaving 5 bases of the junction unmatched. The CDR3 loop is CASSQTGGNSPLHF. The CDR3 DNA follows: TGTGCCAGCAGCCAAACAGGGGGAAATTCACCCCTCCACTTT.

V is TRBV2 and J is TRBJ2-7, with D possibly matching TRBD2 (6 bases). Germline V gene sequence: CDR1 SNHLY, CDR2 FYNNEI. V was clipped by 5 bases and J by 6 bases, with 14 bases between them. The CDR3 is made up of 13 amino acids. The CDR3 loop reads CASSTLQGGEQYF. CDR3 sequence (DNA): TGTGCCAGCAGTACATTGCAGGGAGGCGAGCAGTACTTC.

The rearrangement links TRBV9 to TRBJ2-1; 14 nucleotides align to TRBD2. The CDR3 loop spans 15 amino acids. V lost 3 bases to trimming and J lost 6 bases; unmatched junction nucleotides: 2. Germline V lookup: CDR1 SGDLS, CDR2 YYNGEE. The chain's CDR3 is CASSDGTSGGNEQFF. CDR3 DNA sequence: TGTGCCAGCAGCGACGGGACTAGCGGGGGCAATGAGCAGTTCTTC.

The chain joins TRBV4-1 to TRBJ2-7; 8 bases are a match to TRBD1. CDR1 and CDR2 from the germline V gene are MGHRA and YSYEKL. This CDR3 has 14 amino acids. With V trimmed by 2 bases and J by 3 bases, 3 bases remained unmatched. CDR3 protein: CASSQPTGVYEQYF. The CDR3 bases are TGCGCCAGCAGCCAACCGACAGGGGTCTACGAGCAGTACTTC.

The CDR3 sequence is CASSQETQYGYTF. The CDR3, as DNA: TGCGCCAGCAGCCAAGAGACACAATATGGCTACACCTTC. The V gene is TRBV4-1, the J gene TRBJ1-2; no definite D call. The germline V gene encodes CDR1 MGHRA and CDR2 YSYEKL. V lost 0 bases and J lost 5, with 7 bases in between. This CDR3 contains 13 residues.

The DNA for the CDR3 is TGTGCCAGCAGCTTACTACAGGGTGGGACCTACAATGAGCAGTTCTTC. It translates to CASSLLQGGTYNEQFF. This chain links TRBV7-2 with TRBJ2-1; a possible D gene is TRBD1 (6 bases). Trimming removed 2 bases from V and 2 bases from J, with 13 bases in between. This CDR3 is built from 16 residues. Germline CDR1 and CDR2: SGHTA and FQGNSA.

The chain recombines TRBV18 with TRBJ1-5; 7 positions agree with TRBD1. V lost 5 bases and J lost 4; bases outside the gene matches: 11. This CDR3 spans 16 amino acids. In germline, CDR1 is KGHSH, CDR2 LQKENI. In DNA form, the CDR3 reads TGTGCCAGCTCATTAATGCAGGGGGTTGGGAATCAGCCCCAGCATTTT. It is translated as CASSLMQGVGNQPQHF.

The gene calls are TRBV27 and TRBJ1-1; the match to TRBD1 covers 7 bases. Germline CDR1 MNHEY, CDR2 SMNVEV (reference sequence). The trim removed 0 bases at V and 2 bases at J, leaving 3 bases unmatched. The CDR3 extends over 15 amino acids. CDR3 loop: CASSLSRQGNTEAFF. The CDR3 nucleotides are TGTGCCAGCAGTTTATCACGACAGGGAAACACTGAAGCTTTCTTT.

V is TRBV4-3 and J is TRBJ2-2; the match to TRBD1 covers 9 bases. The germline gives CDR1 LGHNA, CDR2 YSLEER. The CDR3 extends over 16 amino acids. The V gene end was trimmed by 4 bases and the J gene end by 0 bases; junction bases not matched to a gene: 3. The CDR3 is CASSLGTGSNTGELFF. The CDR3, as DNA: TGCGCCAGCAGCCTCGGGACAGGGTCGAACACCGGGGAGCTGTTTTTT.

The chain employs TRBV2 and TRBJ1-6; possibly TRBD1 for D (5 bases). The CDR3 totals 15 residues. The V end lost 8 bases, the J end lost 7 bases, and 18 bases lay between the germline ends. Germline V lookup: CDR1 SNHLY, CDR2 FYNNEI. CDR3 sequence (DNA): TGTGCCAGCCACGAAACCGGGACTAGCAATTCACCCCTCCACTTT. As protein: CASHETGTSNSPLHF.

The V gene is TRBV5-6, the J gene TRBJ1-6; no definite D call. The V end lost 7 bases, the J end lost 7 bases, and 18 bases lay between the germline ends. CDR1 SGHDT and CDR2 YYEEEE come from the germline V gene. The CDR3 has 15 residues. The CDR3 coding sequence is TGTGCCAGCTGCCACGGCGTGGGCGGGAATTCACCCCTCCACTTT. Translating it yields CASCHGVGGNSPLHF.

V and J are TRBV4-2 and TRBJ1-4, with TRBD1 as a possible D gene (6 bases). This CDR3 has 15 residues. The V gene's germline CDR1 is LGHNA and CDR2 YNFKEQ. V was shortened by 4 bases and J by 5 bases, with 14 bases between the two germline ends. Here the CDR3 DNA reads TGTGCCAGCAGCCCCCCCGGGGGGGGCAATGAAAAACTGTTTTTT. Translation gives CASSPPGGGNEKLFF.

V usage is TRBV9 and J usage is TRBJ2-2; unclear D gene. The V end was cut by 0 bases, the J end by 6 bases, with 3 bases between. Germline assignment: CDR1 SGDLS and CDR2 YYNGEE. This CDR3 is built from 12 residues. CDR3 sequence: CASSVVSGELFF. The CDR3 DNA reads TGTGCCAGCAGCGTAGTATCCGGGGAGCTGTTTTTT.

The genes are TRBV7-2 and TRBJ1-2; D remains ambiguous. Germline V gives CDR1 SGHTA, CDR2 FQGNSA. The length of the CDR3 is 15 residues. The V end lost 5 bases, the J end lost 3 bases, and 16 bases lay between the germline ends. The CDR3 bases are TGTGCCAGCAGCCGTTCCGGTAGCATCGACTATGGCTACACCTTC. It is translated as CASSRSGSIDYGYTF.

The chain recombines TRBV3-1 (or the pseudogene TRBV3-2) with TRBJ2-5, with TRBD1 matching over 11 bases. The CDR3 runs 16 residues. V dropped 1 base and J dropped 4; count of bases not matched to a gene: 5. Per the germline V gene, CDR1 is LGHDT and CDR2 is YNNKEL (reference sequence). CDR3 sequence reads: CASSQGTGGFRETQYF. In DNA form, the CDR3 reads TGTGCCAGCAGCCAAGGGACAGGGGGCTTTCGAGAGACCCAGTACTTC.

This sequence joins TRBV19 and TRBJ1-6; TRBD1 aligns across 11 bases. Trimming cost V 5 bases and J 10 bases; bases outside gene matches: 7. CDR1 LNHDA and CDR2 SQIVND come from the germline V gene (reference sequence). The CDR3 is 15 residues long. Here the CDR3 DNA reads TGTGCCAGTAGTCCGGGACAGGGGGTACGGTCACCCCTCCACTTT. Protein product: CASSPGQGVRSPLHF.

As DNA, the CDR3 is TGTGCCAGCAGCTTTACTAGGGGGCCCGGAGAAAAACTGTTTTTT. This codes for CASSFTRGPGEKLFF. The chain links TRBV13 to TRBJ1-4, with 7 nucleotides matching TRBD1. Germline loops: CDR1 PRHDT, CDR2 FYEKMQ (reference sequence). The length of the CDR3 is 15 residues. V lost 3 bases, J lost 8 bases, and 9 bases stayed unmatched.

V usage is TRBV5-5 and J usage is TRBJ1-1; 7 bases line up with TRBD1. The germline gives CDR1 SGHKS, CDR2 YYEKEE (reference sequence). J was trimmed by 5 bases and V by 4 bases; bases with no gene match: 11. The CDR3 extends over 15 amino acids. The CDR3 nucleotides are TGTGCCAGCAGCGTAGACAGGGCCGAGGGGACTGAAGCTTTCTTT. Its translation is CASSVDRAEGTEAFF.